This T cell receptor beta chain was captured by sequencing in a study of T cell changes during pregnancy in multiple sclerosis. TCRdb's copy holds only in-frame clones and misses some; the assay was immunoSEQ multiplex PCR. Of 12,000 or so clones listed, 70% to 90% were seen once; the top ten hold around 15%. V dropped 3 bases and J dropped 0 bases, with 9 bases sitting between them. This CDR3 is 13 amino acids long. CDR1 is GTSNPN, CDR2 SVGIG, per germline (reference sequence). The sequence was obtained from a female donor in good health, enrolled as a control in a pregnancy study. The sequencing used CD8+ T cells from peripheral blood mononuclear cells, collected in the second trimester of pregnancy. V is TRBV30 and J is TRBJ2-7; TRBD2 might be the D (6 bases). CDR3 protein: CAWRREASYEQYF. The DNA for the CDR3 is TGTGCCTGGAGGAGGGAGGCCTCCTACGAGCAGTACTTC. The variable domain in full, with the rest retrieved from reference TRBV30 and TRBJ2-7, is SQTIHQWPATLVQPVGSPLSLECTVEGTSNPNLYWYRQAAGRGLQLLFYSVGIGQISSEVPQNLSASRPQDRQFILSSKKLLLSDSGFYLCAWRREASYEQYFGPGTRLTVT.